This T cell receptor (beta chain) was captured in a study of shared clonotypes between healthy human individuals. Per germline, CDR1 SEHNR and CDR2 FQNEAQ (reference sequence). Deletions cut 5 bases from V and 2 bases from J, with 13 bases between. The length of the CDR3 is 14 residues. Naive CD8 populations comprised CD45RO-negative cells positively selected for CCR7, excluding terminally differentiated effector memory CD45RA+ cells. The protocol was immunoSEQ multiplex PCR, while the TCRdb copy is restricted to in-frame clones and leaves out a portion. The sample lists millions of clones, just over 90% occurring once.

Sequencing was done on a sample of naive CD8+ T cells from PBMCs. V gene TRBV7-9 combines with J gene TRBJ2-7; D gene ambiguous. The TCR sequence derives from a young man in good health. Some clones in this sample may be carry-over from other donors' samples. Here the CDR3 DNA reads TGTGCCAGCAGCCACCCGCCATCGGCCTACGAGCAGTACTTC. Its protein is CASSHPPSAYEQYF.